This T cell receptor beta chain is from a study of cytomegalovirus exposure and HLA in healthy donors. Findings of the study overall: A later analysis associated 15,000 or so TCR beta sequences with HLA alleles at a 0.05 false discovery rate. A list of 164 TCR beta chains associated with cytomegalovirus was given. Previously analyzed data showed that most TCR beta V segments were productive at a frequency of about 90% or about 30%.

Worth noting for this clone: Its antigen is currently unknown.

Amplification used 60 Vbeta primers and 13 Jbeta primers. The repertoire was sequenced with immunoSEQ multiplex PCR; TCRdb's copy has only in-frame clones and lacks some. Altogether 110,000 or so clones are present, about 80% being singletons, with the ten largest covering approximately 5%. Trimming took off 7 bases at V and 0 bases at J, with 12 bases between the two ends. CDR3 length equals 15 residues. The germline gives CDR1 SNHLY, CDR2 FYNNEI. The chain links TRBV2 to TRBJ1-4; unclear D gene. Sequenced input: PBMCs. This TCR came from a woman in her thirties in good health and CMV-seropositive. The CDR3 DNA reads as TGTGCCAGCAATCCTACAGTAGCAACTAATGAAAAACTGTTTTTT. Translation: CASNPTVATNEKLFF. The complete variable domain, with remaining parts taken from reference TRBV2 and TRBJ1-4, reads EPEVTQTPSHQVTQMGQEVILRCVPISNHLYFYWYRQILGQKVEFLVSFYNNEISEKSEIFDDQFSVERPDGSNFTLKIRSTKLEDSAMYFCASNPTVATNEKLFFGSGTQLSVL.